The clone carrying this TCR beta chain was counted once. The antigen remains unidentified. The donors gave bone marrow, and they were healthy. These data belong to a study of cytomegalovirus exposure and HLA in healthy donors. Study-wide points: Presence/absence analyses took donor sequencing depth as roughly uniform.

PCR amplification relied on 60 Vbeta primers (plus 13 Jbeta primers). Method: immunoSEQ multiplex PCR; TCRdb's copy keeps in-frame clones and lacks some. The top ten clones hold approximately 3% of a sample with tens of thousands of clones, around four fifths of them seen once. This clonotype originated in a man in his fifties in good health and CMV-seropositive. Sequencing was carried out using PBMCs.

In nucleotides, the CDR3 is TGCGCCAGCAGCTTGGGACAGGGGGTAACCTACGAGCAGTACTTC. Its protein is CASSLGQGVTYEQYF. This chain joins TRBV5-1 and TRBJ2-5; 9 bases are a match to TRBD1. The DNA matches TRBJ2-7 better at its end, which makes the J call doubtful. The germline CDR1 and CDR2 sequences are SGHRS and YFSETQ. This CDR3 region has 15 residues.